A selection of T cell receptor beta chains follows, all from one sample in a study of kidney transplant recipient with SARS-CoV-2 infection. Using its own MiXCR run on the reads, TCRdb lists one record per CDR3 protein. This table holds under 300,000 distinct CDR3 sequences, under 35% found once. This sample comprised a blood sample, obtained at baseline and between days 110 and 120 from a kidney transplant recipient. The receptor source for this set is a male patient aged 30 to 40 who had COVID-19 and was a kidney transplant recipient. Some T cells may trace back to the graft donor. Both conserved end residues are part of each CDR3. A D gene is named only where the DNA matches it firmly. Clone sizes are given selectively: once, few, many, or a class where the clone is expanded.

v_call	d_call	j_call	clone_size	cdr3_nt	cdr3_aa
TRBV28	TRBD1	TRBJ2-2	many	TGTGCCAGTGGGACAGGGGGACCCGGGGAGCTGTTTTTT	CASGTGGPGELFF
TRBV6-7	NA	TRBJ1-2	NA	TGTGCCAGCAGTGTAGTACGGCGTATTTGGAAGACCTATGGCTACACCTTC	CASSVVRRIWKTYGYTF
TRBV10-3	NA	TRBJ2-1	many	TGTGCCATCAGGTCGACAGGTCACACCTACAATGAGCAGTTCTTC	CAIRSTGHTYNEQFF
TRBV20-1	TRBD1	TRBJ2-1	many	TGCAGTGCGAGCAGGGGGCGAGATGAGCAGTTCTTC	CSASRGRDEQFF
TRBV20-1	TRBD2	TRBJ2-3	few	TGCAGTTGTACGCGGGAGGGGTACACAGATACGCAGTATTTT	CSCTREGYTDTQYF
TRBV7-6	NA	TRBJ1-2	many	TGTGCCAGCAGCACTATGCCTGAATCTCGAAAGACCTATGGCTACACCTTC	CASSTMPESRKTYGYTF
TRBV20-1	NA	TRBJ1-6	NA	TGCAGTGCTAGAGGAACACAACGAATTAATTCACCCCTCCACTTT	CSARGTQRINSPLHF
TRBV24-1	NA	TRBJ1-5	many	TGTGCCACCAGTGATTCCGGGTTCGGTTGGAATCAGCCCCAGCATTTT	CATSDSGFGWNQPQHF
TRBV12-3/TRBV12-4	NA	TRBJ2-3	once	TGTGCCCAAATCATGGTCGCGGCTAGCACAGATACGCGGTATTTT	CAQIMVAASTDTRYF
TRBV5-1	TRBD1	TRBJ2-1	many	TGCGCCAGCAGCGCTGTCCGGGACAGGGTTTTTGGAAGGAGGGACAATGAGCAGTTCTTC	CASSAVRDRVFGRRDNEQFF
TRBV5-1	NA	TRBJ1-1	NA	TGCGCCAGCAGCCCGGACGGGAACACTGAAGCTTTCTTT	CASSPDGNTEAFF
TRBV19	NA	TRBJ1-3	many	TGTGCCAGTAGCAGCGGACTGAGCTGGGGAAACACCATATATTTT	CASSSGLSWGNTIYF
TRBV10-1	TRBD1	TRBJ2-3	many	TGCGCCAGCAGTGGACAGGGGACAGATACGCAGTATTTT	CASSGQGTDTQYF
TRBV16	NA	TRBJ1-2	many	TGTGCCAGCAGCCTCTGTCTGGTCGTTAGAAAGACCTATGGCTACACCTTC	CASSLCLVVRKTYGYTF
TRBV7-3	TRBD2	TRBJ2-2	NA	TGTGCCAGCAGCTGGAGGGAGGGGACCGGGGAGCTGTTTTTT	CASSWREGTGELFF
TRBV24-1	NA	TRBJ1-2	many	TGTGCCACCAGTACGACGGCTAGTACCAGAAAGACCTATGGCTACACCTTC	CATSTTASTRKTYGYTF
TRBV5-6	NA	TRBJ1-2	NA	TGTGCCAGCAACAGTCACAATAGTCGAAAGACCTATGGCTACACCTTC	CASNSHNSRKTYGYTF
TRBV12-1	NA	TRBJ1-2	many	TGTGCCAGCAGCGTCAGGGGGCGCGGCTATGGCTACACCTTC	CASSVRGRGYGYTF
TRBV5-4	NA	TRBJ1-2	many	TGTGCCAGCACCACGGACGTACCAGGAAAGACCTATGGCTACACCTTC	CASTTDVPGKTYGYTF
TRBV19	NA	TRBJ2-1	many	TGTGCCACCCGAGACGGGGTTTTCTACAATGAGCAGTTCTTC	CATRDGVFYNEQFF
TRBV8-2	NA	TRBJ2-6	many	TGTGGCAGGCCTTTGAGGATAACACAAAGTCGGGCCAACGTCCTGACTTTC	CGRPLRITQSRANVLTF
TRBV5-6	TRBD1	TRBJ2-7	NA	TGTGCCAGCAGCTCCAGGGACAGGGGGCGGAGTAAATACGAGCAGTACTTC	CASSSRDRGRSKYEQYF
TRBV27	NA	TRBJ2-2	many	TGTGCCAGCAGTTTCGGACAGTACACCGGGGAGCTGTTTTTT	CASSFGQYTGELFF
TRBV5-1	NA	TRBJ2-3	NA	TGCGCCAGCAGCTCGACGGTGGGACCCAAGACAGATACGCAGTATTTT	CASSSTVGPKTDTQYF
TRBV5-1	NA	TRBJ2-1	many	TGCGCCAGCAGCCCGGCAGGGCCCACATACAATGAGCAGTTCTTC	CASSPAGPTYNEQFF
TRBV10-1	TRBD2	TRBJ2-1	many	TGCGCCAGCGCTAGCGGGGGATACAATGAGCAGTTCTTC	CASASGGYNEQFF
TRBV5-1	TRBD2	TRBJ2-7	many	TGCGCCAGCAGCTTGACAGTAGGTCCGGGACTAGATGGTAACGAGCAGTACTTC	CASSLTVGPGLDGNEQYF
TRBV11-2	NA	TRBJ1-1	NA	TGTGCCAGCAGCTTAGATTATGCAGGGCCGGAAGCTTTCTTT	CASSLDYAGPEAFF
TRBV6-1	TRBD2	TRBJ2-3	few	TGTGCCAGCAGTGAAATAGCGGGAGGCACAGATACGCAGTATTTT	CASSEIAGGTDTQYF
TRBV7-2	TRBD1	TRBJ2-1	many	TGTGCCAGCAGCATCTACAGGGGGAATGAGCAGTTCTTC	CASSIYRGNEQFF
TRBV25-1	NA	TRBJ1-2	once	TGTGCCAGCAGTATACAAAGAGAACTGGGAAAGACCTATGGCTGCACCTTC	CASSIQRELGKTYGCTF
TRBV7-6	TRBD1	TRBJ2-1	NA	TGTGCCAGCGGCCCCGGGACAGGCTACAATGAGCAGTTCTTC	CASGPGTGYNEQFF
TRBV13	NA	TRBJ1-1	many	TGTGCCAGCAGCAAACAGGTAAACACTGAAGCTTTCTTT	CASSKQVNTEAFF
TRBV28	NA	TRBJ2-6	many	TGTGCCAGCAGTCCCCGAGGGGGGACGACGGCTGGGGCCAACGTCCTGACTTTC	CASSPRGGTTAGANVLTF
TRBV27	NA	TRBJ2-1	NA	TGTGCCGGCAGACAGGGAGGCCACAATGAGCAGTTCTTC	CAGRQGGHNEQFF
TRBV7-9	NA	TRBJ2-3	few	TGTGCCAGCAGTGACATCCGGGCCCCGCACAGAGGTACGCAGTATTTT	CASSDIRAPHRGTQYF
TRBV10-2	NA	TRBJ2-7	NA	TGCGTCAGCAGTGAACAACGGGGAACGAGCTACGAGCAGTACTTC	CVSSEQRGTSYEQYF
TRBV7-9	NA	TRBJ2-5	many	TGTGCCAGCAGACGGAATTTGGGGCCCAGGGAGACCCAGTACTTC	CASRRNLGPRETQYF
TRBV7-6	NA	TRBJ2-2	few	TGTGCCAGCAGCTCCCGAGTAGGCGCAACCGGGGAGCTGTTTTTT	CASSSRVGATGELFF
TRBV5-6	NA	TRBJ2-1	few	TGTGCCAGCAGCTTTCAGGGACGAGGTCTCTCCTACAATGAGCAGTTCTTC	CASSFQGRGLSYNEQFF
TRBV19	NA	TRBJ2-1	few	TGTGCCAGTAACCAAGCGGCCAATGAGCAGTTCTTC	CASNQAANEQFF
TRBV6-5	NA	TRBJ1-6	many	TGTGCCAGCAGTTACGGTCAGTGGAGCTCCTATAATTCACCCCTCCACTTT	CASSYGQWSSYNSPLHF